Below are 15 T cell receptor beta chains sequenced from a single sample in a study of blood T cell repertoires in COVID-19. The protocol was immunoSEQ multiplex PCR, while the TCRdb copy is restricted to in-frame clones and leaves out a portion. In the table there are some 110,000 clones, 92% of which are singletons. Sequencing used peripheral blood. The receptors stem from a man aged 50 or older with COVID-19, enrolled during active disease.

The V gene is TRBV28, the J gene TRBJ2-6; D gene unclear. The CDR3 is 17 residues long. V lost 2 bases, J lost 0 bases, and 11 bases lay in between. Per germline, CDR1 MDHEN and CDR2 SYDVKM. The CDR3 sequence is CASSLGEVLSGANVLTF. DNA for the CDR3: TGTGCCAGCAGTTTAGGAGAGGTACTCTCTGGGGCCAACGTCCTGACTTTC.

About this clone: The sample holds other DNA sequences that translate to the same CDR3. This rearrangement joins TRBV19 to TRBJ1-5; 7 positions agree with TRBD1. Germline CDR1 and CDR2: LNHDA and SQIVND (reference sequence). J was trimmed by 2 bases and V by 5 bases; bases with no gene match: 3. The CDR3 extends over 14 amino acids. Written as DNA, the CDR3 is TGTGCCAGTAGTTCAGGGGGAGGCAATCAGCCCCAGCATTTT. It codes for CASSSGGGNQPQHF.

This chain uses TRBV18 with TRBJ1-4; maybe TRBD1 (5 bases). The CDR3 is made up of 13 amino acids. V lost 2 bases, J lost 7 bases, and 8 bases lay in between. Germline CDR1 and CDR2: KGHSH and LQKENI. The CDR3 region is CASSPGASEKLFF. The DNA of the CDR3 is TGTGCCAGCTCACCAGGGGCCAGTGAAAAACTGTTTTTT.

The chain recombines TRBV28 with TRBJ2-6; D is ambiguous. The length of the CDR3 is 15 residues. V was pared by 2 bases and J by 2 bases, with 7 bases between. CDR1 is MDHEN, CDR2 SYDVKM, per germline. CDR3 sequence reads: CASSLDGAGANVLTF. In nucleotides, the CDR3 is TGTGCCAGCAGTTTAGACGGAGCTGGGGCCAACGTCCTGACTTTC.

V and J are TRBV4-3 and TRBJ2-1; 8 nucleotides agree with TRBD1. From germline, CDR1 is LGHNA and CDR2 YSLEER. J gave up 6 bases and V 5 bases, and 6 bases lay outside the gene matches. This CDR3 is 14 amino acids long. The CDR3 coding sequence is TGCGCCAGCAGCGACTCGGGACAGGCCAATGAGCAGTTCTTC. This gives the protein CASSDSGQANEQFF.

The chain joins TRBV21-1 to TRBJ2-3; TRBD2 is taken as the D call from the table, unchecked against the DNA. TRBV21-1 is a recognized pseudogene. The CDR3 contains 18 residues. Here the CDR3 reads CASSKVGLAGGPRDTQYF. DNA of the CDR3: TGTGCCAGCAGCAAAGTGGGACTAGCGGGAGGGCCCCGGGATACGCAGTATTTT.

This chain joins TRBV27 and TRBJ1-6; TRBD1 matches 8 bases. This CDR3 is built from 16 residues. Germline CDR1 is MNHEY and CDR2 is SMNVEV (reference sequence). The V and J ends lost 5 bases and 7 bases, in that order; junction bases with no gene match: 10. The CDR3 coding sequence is TGTGCCAGCAGTCCACGACAGGGGCTGGGGAATTCACCCCTCCACTTT. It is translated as CASSPRQGLGNSPLHF.

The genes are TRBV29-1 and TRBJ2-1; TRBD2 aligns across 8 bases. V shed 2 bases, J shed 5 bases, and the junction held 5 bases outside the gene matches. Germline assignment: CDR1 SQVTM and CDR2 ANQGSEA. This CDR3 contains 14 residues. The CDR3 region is CSVEWLAGNNEQFF. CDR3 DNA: TGCAGCGTTGAATGGCTAGCGGGTAACAATGAGCAGTTCTTC.

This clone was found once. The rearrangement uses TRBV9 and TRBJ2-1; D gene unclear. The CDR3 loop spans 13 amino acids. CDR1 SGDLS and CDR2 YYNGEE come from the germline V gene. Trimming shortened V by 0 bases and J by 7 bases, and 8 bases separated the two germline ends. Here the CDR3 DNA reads TGTGCCAGCAGCGTAGGTGACGGGAATGAGCAGTTCTTC. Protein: CASSVGDGNEQFF.

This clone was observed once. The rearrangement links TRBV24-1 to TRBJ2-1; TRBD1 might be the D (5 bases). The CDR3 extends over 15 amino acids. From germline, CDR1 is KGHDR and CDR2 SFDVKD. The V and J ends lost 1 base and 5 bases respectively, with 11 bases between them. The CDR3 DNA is TGTGCCACCAGTGATTTAACAGGCCTAGACAATGAGCAGTTCTTC. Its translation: CATSDLTGLDNEQFF.

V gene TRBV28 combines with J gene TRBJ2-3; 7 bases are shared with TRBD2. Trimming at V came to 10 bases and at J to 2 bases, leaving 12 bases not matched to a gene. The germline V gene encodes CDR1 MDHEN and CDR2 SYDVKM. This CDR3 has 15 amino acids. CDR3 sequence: CATIGASGYTDTQYF. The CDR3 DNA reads TGTGCCACCATTGGTGCTAGCGGTTACACAGATACGCAGTATTTT.

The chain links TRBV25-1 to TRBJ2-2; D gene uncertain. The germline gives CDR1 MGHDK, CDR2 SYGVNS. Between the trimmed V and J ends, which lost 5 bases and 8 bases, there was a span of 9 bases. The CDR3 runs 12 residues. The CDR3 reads CASSYNIGELFF. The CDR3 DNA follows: TGTGCCAGCAGTTACAATATTGGGGAGCTGTTTTTT.

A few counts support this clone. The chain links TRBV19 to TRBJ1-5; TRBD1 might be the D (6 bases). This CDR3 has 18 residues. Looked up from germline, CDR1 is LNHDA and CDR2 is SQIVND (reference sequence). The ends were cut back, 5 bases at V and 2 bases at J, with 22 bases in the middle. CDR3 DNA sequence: TGTGCCAGTAGTCCGAATGTCGGCGGGGGGGCAGGCAATCAGCCCCAGCATTTT. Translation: CASSPNVGGGAGNQPQHF.

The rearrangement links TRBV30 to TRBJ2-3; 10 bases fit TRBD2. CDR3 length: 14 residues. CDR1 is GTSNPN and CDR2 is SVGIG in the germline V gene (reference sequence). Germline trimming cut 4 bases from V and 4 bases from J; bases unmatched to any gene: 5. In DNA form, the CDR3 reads TGTGCCTGGAAGGAAGCGGGAGGGGCAGATACGCAGTATTTT. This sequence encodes CAWKEAGGADTQYF. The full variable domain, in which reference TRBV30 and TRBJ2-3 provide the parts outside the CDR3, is SQTIHQWPATLVQPVGSPLSLECTVEGTSNPNLYWYRQAAGRGLQLLFYSVGIGQISSEVPQNLSASRPQDRQFILSSKKLLLSDSGFYLCAWKEAGGADTQYFGPGTRLTVL.

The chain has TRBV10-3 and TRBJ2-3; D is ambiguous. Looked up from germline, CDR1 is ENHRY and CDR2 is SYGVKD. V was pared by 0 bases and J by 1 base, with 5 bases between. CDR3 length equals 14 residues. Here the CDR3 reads CAISESTGTDTQYF. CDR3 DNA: TGTGCCATCAGTGAGTCAACTGGCACAGATACGCAGTATTTT.